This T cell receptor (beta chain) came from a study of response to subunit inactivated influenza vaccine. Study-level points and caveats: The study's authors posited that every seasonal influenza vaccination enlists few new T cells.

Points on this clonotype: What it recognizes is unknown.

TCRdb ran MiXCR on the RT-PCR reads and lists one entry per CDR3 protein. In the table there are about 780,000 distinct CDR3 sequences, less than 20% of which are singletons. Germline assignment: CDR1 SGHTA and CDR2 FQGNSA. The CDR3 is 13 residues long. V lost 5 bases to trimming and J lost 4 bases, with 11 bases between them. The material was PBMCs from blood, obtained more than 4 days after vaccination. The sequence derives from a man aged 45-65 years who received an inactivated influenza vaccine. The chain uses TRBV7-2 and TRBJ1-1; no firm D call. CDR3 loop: CASSAREVTEAFF. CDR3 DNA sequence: TGTGCCAGCAGCGCCCGAGAGGTCACTGAAGCTTTCTTT.